Listed here is a single T cell receptor beta chain. At one boundary the junction diverges from the germline segment, which might be a read error. This sample was included in a study of blood T cell repertoires in COVID-19. Germline CDR1 MNHNS, CDR2 SASEGT. The CDR3 has 16 amino acids. Original methodology: For nucleated cells, counts were estimated from reference gene primer amplification. TCRdb's table, derived via immunoSEQ multiplex PCR, lists solely in-frame clones and lacks some. That table supplies the V and J calls and clone size; D and trimming were determined from the DNA. Of roughly 180,000 clones listed, about 76% are singletons.

Source material: peripheral blood. The clonotype comes from a woman between 50 and 59 years old with active or convalescent COVID-19. The chain is built from TRBV6-1 and TRBJ2-1; 10 bases map to TRBD2. DNA of the CDR3: TGTGCCAGCGGTGAGCGGGGGGGTCCTTTTGGCAATGAGCAGTTCTTC. Protein sequence: CASGERGGPFGNEQFF.